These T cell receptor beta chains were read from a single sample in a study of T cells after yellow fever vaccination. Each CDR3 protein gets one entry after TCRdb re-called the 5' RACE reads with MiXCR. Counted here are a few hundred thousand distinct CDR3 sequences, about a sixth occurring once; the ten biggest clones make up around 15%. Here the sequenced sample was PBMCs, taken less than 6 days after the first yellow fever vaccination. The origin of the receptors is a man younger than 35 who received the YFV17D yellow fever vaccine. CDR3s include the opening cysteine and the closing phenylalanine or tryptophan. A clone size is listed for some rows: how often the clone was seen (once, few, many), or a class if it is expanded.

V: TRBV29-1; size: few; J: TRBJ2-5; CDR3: CSPRGLGVQETQYF
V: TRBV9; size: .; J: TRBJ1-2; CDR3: CASSPSDRGHYGYTF
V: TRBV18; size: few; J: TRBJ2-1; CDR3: CASSPTGPFRVEQFF
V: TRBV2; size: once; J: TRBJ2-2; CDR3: CASSEWSTGELFF
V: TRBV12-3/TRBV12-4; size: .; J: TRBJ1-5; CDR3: CASHLEGSNQPQHF
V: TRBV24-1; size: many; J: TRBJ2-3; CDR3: CATSDRQTDTQYF
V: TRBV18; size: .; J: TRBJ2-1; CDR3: CASSPQTSGAYNEQFF
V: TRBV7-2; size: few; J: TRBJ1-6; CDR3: CASRPTGRRGSPLHF
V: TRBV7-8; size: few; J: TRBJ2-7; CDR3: CASSLLAGGLYEQYF
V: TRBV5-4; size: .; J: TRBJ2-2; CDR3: CASSSDWAGELFF